The TCR beta chain under discussion was sequenced for a study of monozygotic twins with inflammatory bowel disease. Study-level points and caveats: A single strong IBD-associated signal or clonotype was not supported by the findings.

Concerning this clonotype: Its antigen remains unknown.

CDR1 and CDR2 (germline): GTSNPN, SVGIG (reference sequence). The CDR3 is 19 residues long. TCRdb re-analyzed the 5' RACE reads; it lists each CDR3 protein once, without DNA. Seen in this sample are about 110,000 distinct CDR3 sequences; the ten most common clones hold under 15%. The specimen sequenced was blood. This rearrangement joins TRBV30 to TRBJ2-2; the D call from TCRdb, TRBD2, cannot be confirmed without DNA. This receptor was obtained from a human donor with ulcerative colitis or Crohn's disease, or a healthy co-twin of an affected twin (not recorded which). CDR3 sequence reads: CASYGPPLAGGVRTGELFF. The complete variable domain, with remaining parts taken from reference TRBV30 and TRBJ2-2, reads SQTIHQWPATLVQPVGSPLSLECTVEGTSNPNLYWYRQAAGRGLQLLFYSVGIGQISSEVPQNLSASRPQDRQFILSSKKLLLSDSGFYLCASYGPPLAGGVRTGELFFGEGSRLTVL.